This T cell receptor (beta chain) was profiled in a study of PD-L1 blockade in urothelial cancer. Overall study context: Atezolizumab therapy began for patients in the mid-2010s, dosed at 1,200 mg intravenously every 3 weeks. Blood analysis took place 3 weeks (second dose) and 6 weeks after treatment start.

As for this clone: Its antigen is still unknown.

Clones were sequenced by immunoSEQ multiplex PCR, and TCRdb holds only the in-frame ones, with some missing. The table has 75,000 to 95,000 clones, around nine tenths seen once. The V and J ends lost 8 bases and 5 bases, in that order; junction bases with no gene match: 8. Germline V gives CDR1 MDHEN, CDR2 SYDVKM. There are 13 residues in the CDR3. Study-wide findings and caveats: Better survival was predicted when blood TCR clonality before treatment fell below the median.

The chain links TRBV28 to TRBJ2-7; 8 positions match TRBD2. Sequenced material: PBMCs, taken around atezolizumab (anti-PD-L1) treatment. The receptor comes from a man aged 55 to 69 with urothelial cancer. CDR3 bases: TGTGCCAGCCGGGTTAGCGGGACCGACGAGCAGTACTTC. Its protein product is CASRVSGTDEQYF.